Following are 20 T cell receptor beta chains from one sample sequenced in a study of CD8 T cells in Susac syndrome. RNA, at roughly 0.5 to 1 ug, was reverse transcribed with random hexamers. MiXCR was run by TCRdb on the immunoSEQ multiplex PCR reads, yielding one entry per CDR3 protein. The sample includes a few hundred thousand distinct CDR3 sequences, approximately 95% of them seen just once. The material sequenced was CD4+ T cells from PBMCs. The receptors come from a human donor with multiple sclerosis.

This clonotype is a singleton in its sample. The genes are TRBV2 and TRBJ1-2; D perhaps matches TRBD1 (5 bases). Germline lookup yields CDR1 SNHLY and CDR2 FYNNEI. The CDR3 runs to 14 residues. V lost 3 bases and J 4 bases, leaving 12 bases between the germline ends. The CDR3 sequence is CASSEEGPVYGYTF. The CDR3 nucleotides are TGTGCCAGCAGTGAGGAGGGGCCAGTCTATGGCTACACCTTC.

The chain recombines TRBV20-1 with TRBJ1-2; no reliable D call. The CDR3 runs to 16 residues. Germline CDR1 and CDR2: DFQATT and SNEGSKA (reference sequence). V lost 5 bases to trimming and J lost 8 bases, with 27 bases between them. The CDR3 region is CSARPLSRIPSEGYTF. DNA of the CDR3: TGCAGTGCTCGCCCCCTCTCCCGAATTCCTTCGGAAGGCTACACCTTC.

The V call is TRBV20-1, the J call TRBJ2-5; D perhaps matches TRBD1 (6 bases). Trimming pared 6 bases from V and 0 bases from J, leaving 17 bases between. There are 15 residues in the CDR3. Germline lookup yields CDR1 DFQATT and CDR2 SNEGSKA (reference sequence). The CDR3, as DNA: TGCAGTGCCCGACGGACAGCGCCGTACCAAGAGACCCAGTACTTC. This codes for CSARRTAPYQETQYF.

The chain carries TRBV15 and TRBJ2-7; D possibly uses TRBD1 or TRBD2 (5 bases each). The germline CDR1 and CDR2 sequences are LNHNV and YYDKDF (reference sequence). V lost 9 bases and J lost 1, with 10 bases in between. CDR3 length: 12 amino acids. The CDR3 bases are TGTGCCACGAGAGGGGTATCCTACGAGCAGTACGTC. This codes for CATRGVSYEQYV.

The chain has TRBV30 and TRBJ1-2; TRBD1 might be the D (5 bases). Looked up from germline, CDR1 is GTSNPN and CDR2 is SVGIG (reference sequence). V was trimmed by 3 bases and J by 4 bases, leaving 9 bases between them. This CDR3 is 12 amino acids long. Written as DNA, the CDR3 is TGTGCCTGGAGCACCGGGGCCTATGGCTACACCTTC. This gives the protein CAWSTGAYGYTF.

The rearrangement links TRBV29-1 to TRBJ2-7; no firm D call. The V gene lost 7 bases and the J gene lost 2 bases, with 9 bases spanning the gap. The CDR3 has 11 amino acids. Germline CDR1 and CDR2: SQVTM and ANQGSEA. CDR3 loop: CSATTTYEQYF. The CDR3, as DNA: TGCAGCGCGACAACCACCTACGAGCAGTACTTC.

This chain links TRBV3-1 with TRBJ2-5; 12 bases agree with TRBD2. After removal of 0 bases from V and 2 bases from J, the junction contained 10 bases not matched to a gene. Per the germline V gene, CDR1 is LGHDT and CDR2 is YNNKEL (reference sequence). This CDR3 has 19 amino acids. The CDR3 nucleotides read TGTGCCAGCAGCCAAGATCTCCGGACTAGCGGGGAGGTACAAGAGACCCAGTACTTC. This codes for CASSQDLRTSGEVQETQYF.

The CDR3 region is CSVEGRDRPQDEQFF. Here the CDR3 DNA reads TGCAGCGTGGAGGGTCGGGACAGGCCCCAGGATGAGCAGTTCTTC. The chain has TRBV29-1 and TRBJ2-1; TRBD1 matches at 8 bases. Germline V gene data show CDR1 as SQVTM and CDR2 as ANQGSEA. Losses at the gene ends were 6 bases for V and 8 bases for J; bases not matched to a gene: 15. The CDR3 is 15 amino acids.

The chain links TRBV18 to TRBJ2-1; TRBD1 might be the D (6 bases). This CDR3 is built from 14 residues. V was trimmed by 5 bases and J by 6 bases, leaving 14 bases between them. Germline CDR1 and CDR2: KGHSH and LQKENI. The CDR3 nucleotides are TGTGCCAGCTCAGGAACAGGGTATGGCAATGAGCAGTTCTTC. It encodes CASSGTGYGNEQFF.

The chain has TRBV20-1 and TRBJ2-7; D call uncertain. CDR3 length equals 15 residues. CDR1 is DFQATT and CDR2 is SNEGSKA in the germline V gene (reference sequence). V shed 6 bases and J shed 1 base, with 19 bases lying between them. The CDR3 region has the DNA TGCAGTGCCCCGGCTTTTCAGCCCCTATCCTACGAGCAGTACTTC. Translation: CSAPAFQPLSYEQYF.

V is TRBV25-1 and J is TRBJ2-4; D ambiguous. The V and J ends lost 4 bases and 0 bases respectively, with 19 bases between them. The CDR3 runs to 18 residues. CDR1 is MGHDK and CDR2 is SYGVNS in the germline V gene. In DNA, the CDR3 is TGTGCCAGCAGTGGAGGACCCGTCGGTAGGACAGCCAAAAACATTCAGTACTTC. Its translation is CASSGGPVGRTAKNIQYF. The full variable domain, completed using reference TRBV25-1 and TRBJ2-4, is EADIYQTPRYLVIGTGKKITLECSQTMGHDKMYWYQQDPGMELHLIHYSYGVNSTEKGDLSSESTVSRIRTEHFPLTLESARPSHTSQYLCASSGGPVGRTAKNIQYFGAGTRLSVL.

The CDR3 sequence is CSARGLGVEAFF. CDR3 coding DNA: TGCAGTGCTAGAGGGTTAGGGGTTGAAGCTTTCTTT. The gene calls are TRBV20-1 and TRBJ1-1, with D perhaps TRBD1 (5 bases). CDR3 length: 12 amino acids. Trimming stripped 1 base from V and 7 bases from J, with 10 bases between. Germline-derived CDR1 and CDR2 are DFQATT and SNEGSKA (reference sequence).

J is TRBJ1-1 and V is TRBV20-1; D is possibly TRBD1 (6 bases). The CDR3 is made up of 12 amino acids. Trimming took 2 bases from V and 4 from J, leaving 8 bases between them. Germline assignment: CDR1 DFQATT and CDR2 SNEGSKA (reference sequence). The CDR3 loop reads CSARTGFTEAFF. CDR3 coding DNA: TGCAGTGCTAGAACAGGGTTCACTGAAGCTTTCTTT.

The V call is TRBV2, the J call TRBJ2-1; possible D gene TRBD1, 8 bases. V dropped 6 bases and J dropped 5 bases, with 20 bases sitting between them. CDR1 and CDR2 (germline): SNHLY, FYNNEI. The CDR3 runs to 16 residues. CDR3 in DNA: TGTGCCAGCAGGATCGGTCGGACAGGGACTAACAATGAGCAGTTCTTC. Translating gives CASRIGRTGTNNEQFF.

The gene calls are TRBV24-1 and TRBJ2-7; D is perhaps TRBD2 (6 bases). Looked up from germline, CDR1 is KGHDR and CDR2 is SFDVKD. The CDR3 runs to 13 residues. With 10 bases removed from V and 3 bases from J, the gap between germline ends came to 15 bases. The chain's CDR3 is CATGGSGIYEQYV. DNA for the CDR3: TGTGCCACTGGTGGTAGCGGTATCTACGAGCAGTACGTC.

The rearrangement links TRBV20-1 to TRBJ1-6; D remains ambiguous. CDR1 DFQATT and CDR2 SNEGSKA come from the germline V gene (reference sequence). The CDR3 consists of 15 residues. Trimming pared 4 bases from V and 0 bases from J, leaving 10 bases between. The CDR3 protein is CSATHRSSYNSPLHF. The CDR3, as DNA: TGCAGTGCTACCCACAGAAGCTCCTATAATTCACCCCTCCACTTT.

This clonotype was detected once. This chain connects TRBV7-9 to TRBJ1-6, with 10 bases lining up with TRBD1. Trimming removed 5 bases from V and 9 bases from J; junction bases left unmatched: 4. Germline V lookup: CDR1 SEHNR, CDR2 FQNEAQ (reference sequence). This CDR3 spans 14 amino acids. This CDR3 reads CASSPGQGSSPLHF. The CDR3 DNA reads TGTGCCAGCAGCCCGGGACAGGGGAGTTCACCCCTCCACTTT.

The chain carries TRBV30 and TRBJ2-1, with a possible D match to TRBD1 (5 bases). The V end was cut by 0 bases, the J end by 0 bases, with 6 bases between. CDR3 length equals 14 residues. The germline V gene has CDR1 GTSNPN and CDR2 SVGIG (reference sequence). CDR3 protein: CAWSVGHSYNEQFF. Here the CDR3 DNA reads TGTGCCTGGAGTGTAGGACACTCCTACAATGAGCAGTTCTTC.

The chain joins TRBV29-1 to TRBJ2-1; the match to TRBD1 covers 8 bases. The ends lost 6 bases at V and 1 base at J; junction bases unmatched: 11. Germline V gene data show CDR1 as SQVTM and CDR2 as ANQGSEA. The CDR3 totals 16 residues. The DNA of the CDR3 is TGCAGCGTCCCTCCGACAGGGGTGGGGTCCTACAATGAGCAGTTCTTC. It encodes CSVPPTGVGSYNEQFF.

The chain couples TRBV20-1 to TRBJ1-1; D is unresolved. The germline V and J ends were trimmed by 5 bases and 2 bases, with 12 bases remaining between them. The CDR3 is 13 residues long. Germline V gives CDR1 DFQATT, CDR2 SNEGSKA (reference sequence). CDR3 protein: CSAGRAVNTEAFF. As DNA, the CDR3 is TGCAGTGCTGGAAGGGCCGTTAACACTGAAGCTTTCTTT.